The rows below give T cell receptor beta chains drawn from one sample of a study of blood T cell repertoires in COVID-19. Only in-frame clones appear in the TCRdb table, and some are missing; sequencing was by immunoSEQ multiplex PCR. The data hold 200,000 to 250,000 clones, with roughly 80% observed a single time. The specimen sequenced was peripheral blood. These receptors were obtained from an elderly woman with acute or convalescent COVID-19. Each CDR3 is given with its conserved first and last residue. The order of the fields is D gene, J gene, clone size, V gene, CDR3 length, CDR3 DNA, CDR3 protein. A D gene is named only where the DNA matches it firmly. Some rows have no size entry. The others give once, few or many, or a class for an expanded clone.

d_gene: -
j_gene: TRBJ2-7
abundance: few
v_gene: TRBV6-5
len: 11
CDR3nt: TGTGCCAGCAGTTATGGGCCCTACCAGTACTTC
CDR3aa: CASSYGPYQYF

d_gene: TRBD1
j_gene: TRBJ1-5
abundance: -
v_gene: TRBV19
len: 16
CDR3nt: TGTGCCAGTACCTCAGGACAGGCCTCAGGCAATCAGCCCCAGCATTTT
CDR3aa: CASTSGQASGNQPQHF

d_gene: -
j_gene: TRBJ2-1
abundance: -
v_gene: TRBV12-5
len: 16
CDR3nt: TGTGCTAGTGGTTTGGTAATAAGGCAGGGGGGCGATGAGCAGTTCTTC
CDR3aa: CASGLVIRQGGDEQFF

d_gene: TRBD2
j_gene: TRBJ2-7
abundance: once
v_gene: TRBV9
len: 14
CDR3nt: TGTGCCAGCAGCGTAGTGGGGGGGTCCTACGAGCAGTACTTC
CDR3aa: CASSVVGGSYEQYF

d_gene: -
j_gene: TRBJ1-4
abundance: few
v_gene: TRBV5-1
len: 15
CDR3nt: TGCGCCAGCAGCTTGGTTCCGGGGAAGGGTGAAAAACTGTTTTTT
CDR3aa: CASSLVPGKGEKLFF

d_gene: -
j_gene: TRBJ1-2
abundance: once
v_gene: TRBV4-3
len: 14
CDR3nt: TGCGCCAGCAGCCAAGATGTAGGGGTCTATGGCTACACCTTC
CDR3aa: CASSQDVGVYGYTF

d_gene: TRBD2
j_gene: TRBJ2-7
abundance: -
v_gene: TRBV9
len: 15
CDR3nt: TGTGCCAGCAGCGTAGGGCGGGGGAACTCCTACGAGCAGTACTTC
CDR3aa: CASSVGRGNSYEQYF

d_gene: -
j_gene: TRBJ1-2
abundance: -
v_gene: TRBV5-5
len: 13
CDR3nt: TGTGCCAGCAGCTTGGCGGAGGGAAATGGCTACACCTTC
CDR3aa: CASSLAEGNGYTF

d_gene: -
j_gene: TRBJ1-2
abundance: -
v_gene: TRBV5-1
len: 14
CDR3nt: TGCGCCAGCAGCAAGGACGGGGCTAACTATGGCTACACCTTC
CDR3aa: CASSKDGANYGYTF

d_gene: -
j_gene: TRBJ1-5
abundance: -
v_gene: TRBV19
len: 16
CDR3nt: TGTGCCAGTAGTGTAGGGGTTATGGGGGCTGGTCAGCCCCAGCATTTT
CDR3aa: CASSVGVMGAGQPQHF

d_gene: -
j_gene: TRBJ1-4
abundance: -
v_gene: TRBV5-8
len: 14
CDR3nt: TGTGCCAGCAGTAGAGGGAGAGCGGAGGAAAAACTGTTTTTT
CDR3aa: CASSRGRAEEKLFF

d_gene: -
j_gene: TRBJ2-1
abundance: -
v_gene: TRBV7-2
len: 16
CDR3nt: TGTGCCAGCAGCTTAGGGGCTGGACACAGGCACAATGAGCAGTTCTTC
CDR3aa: CASSLGAGHRHNEQFF

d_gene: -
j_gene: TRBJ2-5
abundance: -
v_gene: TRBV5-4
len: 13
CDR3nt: TGTGCCAGCAGCTTAGAGGGTTGGGAGACCCAGTACTTC
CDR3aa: CASSLEGWETQYF

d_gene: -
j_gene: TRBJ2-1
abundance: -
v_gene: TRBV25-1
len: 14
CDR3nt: TGTGCCAGCAGTGAGTACGCGGCGTACAATGAGCAGTTCTTC
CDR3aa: CASSEYAAYNEQFF

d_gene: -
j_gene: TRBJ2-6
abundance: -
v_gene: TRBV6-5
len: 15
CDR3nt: TGTGCCAGCAGCGAGGGACAAGCTGGGGCCAACGTCCTGACTTTC
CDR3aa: CASSEGQAGANVLTF

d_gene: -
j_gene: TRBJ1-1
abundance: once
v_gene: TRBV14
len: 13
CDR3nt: TGTGCCAGCAGCCAAAACCTAGACACTGAAGCTTTCTTT
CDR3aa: CASSQNLDTEAFF

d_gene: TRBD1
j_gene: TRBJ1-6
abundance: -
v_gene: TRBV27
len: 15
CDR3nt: TGTGCCAGCAGTCCCACCGGACAGGGAAATTCACCCCTCCACTTT
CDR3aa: CASSPTGQGNSPLHF

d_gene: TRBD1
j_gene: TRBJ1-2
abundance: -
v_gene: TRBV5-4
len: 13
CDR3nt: TGTGCCAGCAGCGTGACAGGGTTGGGCGGCTACACCTTC
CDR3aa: CASSVTGLGGYTF

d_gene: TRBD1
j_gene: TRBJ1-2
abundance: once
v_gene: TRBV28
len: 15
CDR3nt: TGTGCCAGCAGCCAACACCCCGGGACAGGGAATGGCTACACCTTC
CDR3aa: CASSQHPGTGNGYTF

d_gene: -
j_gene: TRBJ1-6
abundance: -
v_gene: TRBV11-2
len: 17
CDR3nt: TGTGCCAGCATTAGAGGGGGTCAGGACAGAGCTAATTCACCCCTCCACTTT
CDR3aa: CASIRGGQDRANSPLHF

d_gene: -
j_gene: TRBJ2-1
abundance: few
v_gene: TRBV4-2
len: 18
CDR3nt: TGTGCCAGCAGCCAAGCCGGGGTGCGCCCCACGGCCTACAATGAGCAGTTCTTC
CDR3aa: CASSQAGVRPTAYNEQFF

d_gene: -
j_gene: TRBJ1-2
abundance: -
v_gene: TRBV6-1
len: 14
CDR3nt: TGTGCCAGCAGTGAAGTTGGGGGCGGCTATGGCTACACCTTC
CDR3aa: CASSEVGGGYGYTF

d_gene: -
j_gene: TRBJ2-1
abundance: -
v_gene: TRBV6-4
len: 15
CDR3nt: TGTGCCAGCAGTAAGGAGGACGGCTACTACAATGAGCAGTTCTTC
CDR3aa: CASSKEDGYYNEQFF

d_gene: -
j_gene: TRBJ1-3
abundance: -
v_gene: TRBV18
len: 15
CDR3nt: TGTGCCAGCTCACCGACAGGCCTATCTGGAAACACCATATATTTT
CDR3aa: CASSPTGLSGNTIYF

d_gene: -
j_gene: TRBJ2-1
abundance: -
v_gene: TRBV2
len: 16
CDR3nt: TGTGCCAGCAGTGAAATAATCGGAGCCTCGAACAATGAGCAGTTCTTC
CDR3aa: CASSEIIGASNNEQFF

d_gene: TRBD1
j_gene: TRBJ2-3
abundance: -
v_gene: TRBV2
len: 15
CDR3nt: TGTGCCAGCAGCCCCCGGGACAGGTCTACAGATACGCAGTATTTT
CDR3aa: CASSPRDRSTDTQYF

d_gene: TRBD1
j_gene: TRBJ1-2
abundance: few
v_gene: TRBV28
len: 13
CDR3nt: TGTGCCAGTAGGACAGGTCGGGACTATGGCTACACCTTC
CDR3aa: CASRTGRDYGYTF

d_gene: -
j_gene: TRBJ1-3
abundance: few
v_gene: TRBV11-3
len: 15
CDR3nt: TGTGCCAGCAGCTTTCCCGGGACAATTGGAAACACCATATATTTT
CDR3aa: CASSFPGTIGNTIYF

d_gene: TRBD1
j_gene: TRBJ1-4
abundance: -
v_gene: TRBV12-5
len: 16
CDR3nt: TGTGCTAGTGGTTCTGGGACAGGGGGAGTGGGCGAAAAACTGTTTTTT
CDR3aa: CASGSGTGGVGEKLFF

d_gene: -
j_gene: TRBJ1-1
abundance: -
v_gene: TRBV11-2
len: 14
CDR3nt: TGTGCCAGCAGTAGCAGGGCTTCGAACACTGAAGCTTTCTTT
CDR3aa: CASSSRASNTEAFF

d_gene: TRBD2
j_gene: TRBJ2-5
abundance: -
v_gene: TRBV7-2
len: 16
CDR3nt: TGTGCCAGCAGCAGGGCCCCGGCTAGCGGGGGGGAGACCCAGTACTTC
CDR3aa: CASSRAPASGGETQYF

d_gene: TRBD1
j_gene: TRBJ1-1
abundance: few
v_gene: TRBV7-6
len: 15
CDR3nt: TGTGCCAGCAGCCTAATGACAGGGTTTAACACTGAAGCTTTCTTT
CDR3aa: CASSLMTGFNTEAFF

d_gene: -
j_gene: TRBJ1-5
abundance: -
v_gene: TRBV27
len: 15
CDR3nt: TGTGCCAGCCGTTTGACAGAAAATAGCAATCAGCCCCAGCATTTT
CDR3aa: CASRLTENSNQPQHF

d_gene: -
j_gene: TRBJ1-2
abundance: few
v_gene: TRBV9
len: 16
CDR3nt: TGTGCCAGCAGCGCTCAATCGGGTAACTCTGGCTATGGCTACACCTTC
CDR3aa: CASSAQSGNSGYGYTF

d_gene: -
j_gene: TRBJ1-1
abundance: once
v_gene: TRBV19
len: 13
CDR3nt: TGTGCCAGTAGTATCGGGAGAAACACTGAAGCTTTCTTT
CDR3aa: CASSIGRNTEAFF

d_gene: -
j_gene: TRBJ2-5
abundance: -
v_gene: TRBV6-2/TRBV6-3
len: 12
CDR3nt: TGTGCCAGCAGTTACCAGGGAGAGACCCAGTACTTC
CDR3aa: CASSYQGETQYF

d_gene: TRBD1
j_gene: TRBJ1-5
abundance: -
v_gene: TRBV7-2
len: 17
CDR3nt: TGTGCCAGCAGCTATGGGACAGGGGGGATTAGCAATCAGCCCCAGCATTTT
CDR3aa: CASSYGTGGISNQPQHF

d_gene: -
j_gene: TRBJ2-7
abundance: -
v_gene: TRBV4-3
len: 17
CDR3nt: TGCGCCAGCAGCCAAAAGTTCGACAGGACGTCAACCTACGAGCAGTACTTC
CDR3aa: CASSQKFDRTSTYEQYF

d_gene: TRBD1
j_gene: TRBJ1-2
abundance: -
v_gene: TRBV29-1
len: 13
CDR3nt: TGCAGCGTTGGGGTGACAGGGGGATATTACTCCACCTTC
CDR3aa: CSVGVTGGYYSTF

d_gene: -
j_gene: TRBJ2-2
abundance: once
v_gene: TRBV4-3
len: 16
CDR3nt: TGCGCCAGCAGCCCCTGGACTGGAGGACGGACCGGGGAGCTGTTTTTT
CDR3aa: CASSPWTGGRTGELFF

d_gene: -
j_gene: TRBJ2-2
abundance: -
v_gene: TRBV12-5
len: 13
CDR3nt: TGTGCTAGTGGTTTGGTACAAACCGGGGAGCTGTTTTTT
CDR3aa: CASGLVQTGELFF

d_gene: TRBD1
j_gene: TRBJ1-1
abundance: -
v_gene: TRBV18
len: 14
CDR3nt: TGTGCCAGCTCACCCGGGACAGAGAACACTGAAGCTTTCTTT
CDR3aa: CASSPGTENTEAFF

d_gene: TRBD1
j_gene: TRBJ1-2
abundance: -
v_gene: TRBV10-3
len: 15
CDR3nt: TGTGCCATCAGTGAGTCGACAGGGGGCAGTGAGCGCTACACCTTC
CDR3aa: CAISESTGGSERYTF

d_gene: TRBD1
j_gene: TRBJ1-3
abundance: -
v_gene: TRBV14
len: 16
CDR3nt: TGTGCCAGCAGCCGGCTGGGACAGGGGGCTGGAAACACCATATATTTT
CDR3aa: CASSRLGQGAGNTIYF

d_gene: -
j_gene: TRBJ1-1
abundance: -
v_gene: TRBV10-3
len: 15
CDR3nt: TGTGCCATCAGTGATCCCCCAGGGGCCCAGTCTGAAGCTTTCTTT
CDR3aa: CAISDPPGAQSEAFF

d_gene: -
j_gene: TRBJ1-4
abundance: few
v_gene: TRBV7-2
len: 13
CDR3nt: TGTGCCAGCAGCTTAGGTCCGTCGGAAAAACTGTTTTTT
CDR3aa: CASSLGPSEKLFF

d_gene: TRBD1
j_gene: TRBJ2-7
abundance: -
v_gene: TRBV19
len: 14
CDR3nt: TGTGCCAGTACCACGACAGGGAGTTCCTACGAGCAGTACTTC
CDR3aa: CASTTTGSSYEQYF

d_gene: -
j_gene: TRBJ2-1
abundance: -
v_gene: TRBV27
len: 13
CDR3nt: TGTGCCAGCAGGCGGGACTTTTACAATGAGCAGTTCTTC
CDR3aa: CASRRDFYNEQFF

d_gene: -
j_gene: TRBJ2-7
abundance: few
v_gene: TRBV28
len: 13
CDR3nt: TGTGCCAGCCTCCGCCTGGACAGCTACGAGCAGTACTTC
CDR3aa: CASLRLDSYEQYF

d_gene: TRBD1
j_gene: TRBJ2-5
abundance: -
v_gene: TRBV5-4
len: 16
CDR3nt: TGTGCCAGCAGCCGGATTTTAGGACAGGGGCGCGAGACCCAGTACTTC
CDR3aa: CASSRILGQGRETQYF

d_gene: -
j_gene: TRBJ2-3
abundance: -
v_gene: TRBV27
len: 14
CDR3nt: TGTGCCAGCAGTTTATTTTCGGGGACAGATACGCAGTATTTT
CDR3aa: CASSLFSGTDTQYF

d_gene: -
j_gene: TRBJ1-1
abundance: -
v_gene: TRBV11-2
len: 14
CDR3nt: TGTGCCAGCAGTCGGGGGGAAGTGAACACTGAAGCTTTCTTT
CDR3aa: CASSRGEVNTEAFF

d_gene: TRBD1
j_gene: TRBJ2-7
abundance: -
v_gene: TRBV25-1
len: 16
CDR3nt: TGTGCCAGCAGTAAGACCGGGACAGGGCGTTCCTACGAGCAGTACTTC
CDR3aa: CASSKTGTGRSYEQYF

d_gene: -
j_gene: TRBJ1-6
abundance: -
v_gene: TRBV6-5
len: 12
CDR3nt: TGTGCCAGCAGCCCAAGCGGGACACCCCTCCACTTT
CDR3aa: CASSPSGTPLHF